One and the same sample provided the 30 T cell receptor beta chains below, sequenced in a study of cytomegalovirus exposure and HLA in healthy donors. Method: immunoSEQ multiplex PCR; TCRdb's copy keeps in-frame clones and lacks some. The data hold 97,000 or so clones, with approximately 94% observed a single time. Sequenced input: PBMCs. The receptors derive from a woman aged 18-29 years in good health and CMV-seronegative.

The rearrangement links TRBV7-9 to TRBJ2-2; 13 bases fit TRBD2. V lost 4 bases and J lost 5; bases outside the gene matches: 13. The germline V gene encodes CDR1 SEHNR and CDR2 FQNEAQ (reference sequence). The CDR3 totals 19 residues. CDR3 bases: TGTGCCAGCAGCTCCGCGCGAGGACTAGCGGGGGCGGGGACCGGGGAGCTGTTTTTT. Residues: CASSSARGLAGAGTGELFF.

The chain uses TRBV27 and TRBJ1-5; D is possibly TRBD1 (5 bases). CDR1 and CDR2 from the germline V gene are MNHEY and SMNVEV (reference sequence). This CDR3 region has 12 residues. V lost 7 bases, J lost 6 bases, and 10 bases lay in between. The CDR3 is CASTQGSQPQHF. The DNA of the CDR3 is TGTGCCAGCACGCAGGGTAGTCAGCCCCAGCATTTT.

The chain is built from TRBV18 and TRBJ2-3; D perhaps matches TRBD2 (5 bases). This CDR3 has 13 residues. CDR1 is KGHSH and CDR2 is LQKENI in the germline V gene. V was cut by 1 base and J by 4 bases, with 6 bases left in between. CDR3 sequence: CASSPQEADTQYF. DNA for the CDR3: TGTGCCAGCTCACCACAGGAGGCAGATACGCAGTATTTT.

The sample holds one count of this clone. The rearrangement links TRBV14 to TRBJ2-3; 11 nucleotides line up with TRBD2. The CDR3 length is 17 residues. The J segment lost 2 bases and the V segment lost 4 bases, leaving 8 bases of the junction unmatched. Per germline, CDR1 SGHDN and CDR2 FVKESK. The CDR3 bases are TGTGCCAGCAGCCTACGACTAGCGGGAAGGTCCACAGATACGCAGTATTTT. The encoded protein is CASSLRLAGRSTDTQYF.

The chain couples TRBV7-9 to TRBJ1-5, with D unclear. Per germline, CDR1 SEHNR and CDR2 FQNEAQ (reference sequence). V was pared by 1 base and J by 15 bases, with 16 bases between. The CDR3 length is 13 residues. CDR3 in DNA: TGTGCCAGCAGCTTAGAACCGGGTACATTGTGGCATTTT. It codes for CASSLEPGTLWHF.

This clone was counted once. The J gene is TRBJ2-7, the V gene TRBV4-1, with 7 bases matching TRBD1. CDR1 is MGHRA and CDR2 is YSYEKL in the germline V gene. The V segment lost 4 bases and the J segment 2 bases; nucleotides outside the gene matches: 8. The CDR3 runs 15 residues. The CDR3 bases are TGCGCCAGCAGCCTTTTTGAGGACAGGCCCTACGAGCAGTACTTC. Protein product: CASSLFEDRPYEQYF.

The rearrangement uses TRBV19 and TRBJ1-2, with D unclear. The CDR3 is 13 amino acids. Deletions cut 8 bases from V and 0 bases from J, with 10 bases between. From germline, CDR1 is LNHDA and CDR2 SQIVND (reference sequence). CDR3 residues: CASWTDSNYGYTF. CDR3 in DNA: TGTGCCAGTTGGACGGACTCTAACTATGGCTACACCTTC. The variable domain in full, with the rest retrieved from reference TRBV19 and TRBJ1-2, is DGGITQSPKYLFRKEGQNVTLSCEQNLNHDAMYWYRQDPGQGLRLIYYSQIVNDFQKGDIAEGYSVSREKKESFPLTVTSAQKNPTAFYLCASWTDSNYGYTFGSGTRLTVV.

This chain uses TRBV6-5 with TRBJ2-7, with D unclear. CDR1 is MNHEY and CDR2 is SVGAGI in the germline V gene. V was trimmed by 6 bases and J by 4 bases, leaving 19 bases between them. The length of the CDR3 is 15 residues. For the CDR3, the DNA is TGTGCCAGCAGAAAGAAGAACGAGCGAGTTTACGAGCAGTACTTC. The encoded protein is CASRKKNERVYEQYF.

V gene TRBV18 combines with J gene TRBJ1-2; 7 bases line up with TRBD1. Germline V lookup: CDR1 KGHSH, CDR2 LQKENI. V shed 6 bases, J shed 10 bases, and the junction held 8 bases outside the gene matches. The CDR3 sequence is 12 residues long. This CDR3 reads CASSPNRGDYTF. As DNA, the CDR3 is TGTGCCAGCTCCCCAAACAGGGGTGACTACACCTTC.

The V gene is TRBV7-9, the J gene TRBJ2-1; TRBD2 agrees at 15 bases. Germline CDR1 and CDR2: SEHNR and FQNEAQ (reference sequence). The trim removed 5 bases at V and 9 bases at J, leaving 2 bases unmatched. The CDR3 runs to 14 residues. The CDR3 protein is CASSPGLAGGEQFF. CDR3 nucleotide sequence: TGTGCCAGCAGCCCGGGACTAGCGGGGGGTGAGCAGTTCTTC.

J is TRBJ1-2 and V is TRBV28; a possible D gene is TRBD1 (6 bases). V lost 0 bases and J lost 6, with 23 bases in between. Germline CDR1 is MDHEN and CDR2 is SYDVKM. The CDR3 extends over 18 amino acids. Here the CDR3 reads CASSLWSAGALGGNGYTF. Written as DNA, the CDR3 is TGTGCCAGCAGTTTATGGAGCGCAGGGGCCTTGGGGGGGAATGGCTACACCTTC.

The genes are TRBV7-9 and TRBJ1-1; 10 bases match TRBD1. There are 15 residues in the CDR3. Germline CDR1 SEHNR, CDR2 FQNEAQ (reference sequence). V gave up 5 bases and J gave up 7 bases; unmatched junction bases: 10. The CDR3 region has the DNA TGTGCCAGCAGCGCCTCCGGGACAGGGGAGTTTGAAGCTTTCTTT. The encoded protein is CASSASGTGEFEAFF.

This chain joins TRBV9 and TRBJ2-1; D ambiguous. With 3 bases removed from V and 8 bases from J, the gap between germline ends came to 18 bases. The CDR3 is 15 residues long. The germline V gene has CDR1 SGDLS and CDR2 YYNGEE. CDR3 nucleotide sequence: TGTGCCAGCAGCGCCTCTGGAGAGGCCTGGTATGAGCAGTTCTTC. Protein sequence: CASSASGEAWYEQFF.

The V gene is TRBV7-6, the J gene TRBJ2-7; D may be TRBD2 (5 bases). Germline-derived CDR1 and CDR2 are SGHVS and FNYEAQ. The CDR3 contains 13 residues. The germline V and J ends were trimmed by 9 bases and 2 bases, with 14 bases remaining between them. The CDR3 here is CASNSGITYEQYF. CDR3 in DNA: TGTGCCAGTAATTCCGGGATAACCTACGAGCAGTACTTC.

This CDR3 is CASQSSYNSPLHF. The CDR3 nucleotides read TGTGCCTCACAAAGCTCCTATAATTCACCCCTCCACTTT. V is TRBV5-4 and J is TRBJ1-6; D is uncertain. The germline V gene has CDR1 SGHNT and CDR2 YYREEE (reference sequence). Trimming stripped 10 bases from V and 0 bases from J, with 8 bases between. The CDR3 consists of 13 residues.

The V and J genes are TRBV5-1 and TRBJ2-7; 12 bases match TRBD2. The V segment lost 4 bases and the J segment 4 bases; nucleotides outside the gene matches: 6. CDR1 and CDR2 from the germline V gene are SGHRS and YFSETQ. CDR3 length: 15 residues. The CDR3 region is CASSLRLAGVYEQYF. Written as DNA, the CDR3 is TGCGCCAGCAGCCTGAGACTAGCGGGGGTTTACGAGCAGTACTTC.

V and J are TRBV7-8 and TRBJ1-4; 9 nucleotides align to TRBD1. Trimming cost V 4 bases and J 10 bases; bases outside gene matches: 28. The CDR3 consists of 21 residues. CDR1 SGHVS and CDR2 FQNEAQ come from the germline V gene. DNA for the CDR3: TGTGCCAGCAGCTCCTTCCCGGGACAGGGTAAATCCACGGGGGCTTCAGGAAAACTGTTTTTT. This codes for CASSSFPGQGKSTGASGKLFF.

V and J are TRBV2 and TRBJ2-1; no reliable D call. The V and J ends lost 7 bases and 2 bases respectively, with 9 bases between them. The CDR3 totals 13 residues. CDR1 is SNHLY, CDR2 FYNNEI, per germline. CDR3 DNA sequence: TGTGCCAGCATAGTAGAGACCTACAATGAGCAGTTCTTC. Encoded protein: CASIVETYNEQFF.

Only one count was recorded for this clone. V gene TRBV5-3 combines with J gene TRBJ1-5, with D possibly matching TRBD1 (5 bases). TRBV5-3 is flagged as an ORF with uncertain function. There are 13 residues in the CDR3. Trimming removed 5 bases at V and 11 bases at J, with 17 bases between. CDR3 DNA sequence: TGTGCCAGAAGGTGGAGTAGGGGCCTGGCCCAGCATTTT. Translated: CARRWSRGLAQHF.

In this sample, this clone turned up once. The J gene is TRBJ2-4, the V gene TRBV28, with 7 bases fitting TRBD1. V lost 5 bases, J lost 0 bases, and 7 bases stayed unmatched. The length of the CDR3 is 16 residues. The germline V gene encodes CDR1 MDHEN and CDR2 SYDVKM. The chain's CDR3 is CASSAGDSLAKNIQYF. The CDR3 nucleotides are TGTGCCAGCAGTGCCGGGGACAGTTTAGCCAAAAACATTCAGTACTTC.

J is TRBJ2-7 and V is TRBV6-5; the match to TRBD1 covers 8 bases. The germline V gene has CDR1 MNHEY and CDR2 SVGAGI. The CDR3 extends over 12 amino acids. V shed 5 bases and J 6 bases; nucleotides not matched to a gene: 3. Written as DNA, the CDR3 is TGTGCCAGCAGTGGACAGGGTGGCGAGCAGTACTTC. It is translated as CASSGQGGEQYF.

The V gene is TRBV6-1, the J gene TRBJ1-5; possibly TRBD1 for D (5 bases). The CDR3 runs to 15 residues. From germline, CDR1 is MNHNS and CDR2 SASEGT. Trimming shortened V by 1 base and J by 3 bases, and 10 bases separated the two germline ends. The CDR3 spells CASSEGGGNNQPQHF. In DNA, the CDR3 is TGTGCCAGCAGTGAAGGGGGCGGAAACAATCAGCCCCAGCATTTT.

The chain links TRBV5-1 to TRBJ2-5; TRBD1 agrees at 12 bases. Germline CDR1 is SGHRS and CDR2 is YFSETQ. This CDR3 region has 16 residues. Trimming removed 0 bases from V and 4 bases from J; junction bases left unmatched: 4. CDR3 sequence reads: CASSLEGQGAGETQYF. CDR3 coding DNA: TGCGCCAGCAGCTTGGAGGGACAGGGGGCGGGAGAGACCCAGTACTTC.

The V call is TRBV7-2, the J call TRBJ2-1, with 9 bases aligning to TRBD1. With V trimmed by 4 bases and J by 0 bases, 7 bases remained unmatched. The V gene's germline CDR1 is SGHTA and CDR2 FQGNSA. The CDR3 extends over 17 amino acids. CDR3 amino acids: CASSSGQGLSSYNEQFF. The DNA for the CDR3 is TGTGCCAGCAGCTCCGGACAGGGGTTAAGCTCCTACAATGAGCAGTTCTTC.

The chain employs TRBV19 and TRBJ2-1; 11 bases are a match to TRBD2. The CDR3 is 15 amino acids. Germline CDR1 LNHDA, CDR2 SQIVND (reference sequence). V dropped 3 bases and J dropped 8; count of bases not matched to a gene: 6. CDR3: CASSITSGSYDEQFF. CDR3 sequence (DNA): TGTGCCAGTAGTATCACTAGCGGGAGTTACGATGAGCAGTTCTTC.

As DNA, the CDR3 is TGTGCCAGCTCACCACGGATAGCGGGGGGCCCCAATGAGCAGTTCTTC. Its translation: CASSPRIAGGPNEQFF. This rearrangement joins TRBV18 to TRBJ2-1; 10 nucleotides align to TRBD2. Germline-derived CDR1 and CDR2 are KGHSH and LQKENI. This CDR3 spans 16 amino acids. V lost 1 base, J lost 6 bases, and 6 bases stayed unmatched.

Of note for this clone: The junction differs from germline at one of its ends, possibly a read error. The chain uses TRBV30 and TRBJ1-1; no firm D call. The CDR3 is made up of 9 amino acids. Germline V gene lookup returns CDR1 GTSNPN and CDR2 SVGIG (reference sequence). The CDR3 here is CAWSVPVLF. The CDR3 DNA is TGTGCCTGGAGTGTACCGGTCCTCTTT.

This chain joins TRBV9 and TRBJ2-1, with 9 bases that match TRBD2. The junction had 12 bases not matched to a gene; V was cut back by 3 bases and J by 8 bases. The germline gives CDR1 SGDLS, CDR2 YYNGEE. The CDR3 extends over 16 amino acids. The DNA for the CDR3 is TGTGCCAGCAGCGCACGCCGTAGCGGGGGTACGGATGAGCAGTTCTTC. Amino acids: CASSARRSGGTDEQFF.

The chain recombines TRBV15 with TRBJ2-7; D remains ambiguous. The CDR3 has 14 residues. V shed 0 bases and J shed 3 bases, with 9 bases lying between them. Germline values: CDR1 LNHNV, CDR2 YYDKDF (reference sequence). The CDR3 region is CATSRESDIYEQYF. CDR3 nucleotide sequence: TGTGCCACCAGCAGAGAGTCAGATATCTACGAGCAGTACTTC.

J is TRBJ1-1 and V is TRBV25-1, with 8 positions matching TRBD1. The CDR3 length is 13 residues. V was clipped by 5 bases and J by 7 bases; unmatched bases: 6. Looked up from germline, CDR1 is MGHDK and CDR2 is SYGVNS. The CDR3 DNA sequence: TGTGCCAGCAGTTTAGGACAGGGCCGTGAAGCTTTCTTT. This encodes CASSLGQGREAFF.